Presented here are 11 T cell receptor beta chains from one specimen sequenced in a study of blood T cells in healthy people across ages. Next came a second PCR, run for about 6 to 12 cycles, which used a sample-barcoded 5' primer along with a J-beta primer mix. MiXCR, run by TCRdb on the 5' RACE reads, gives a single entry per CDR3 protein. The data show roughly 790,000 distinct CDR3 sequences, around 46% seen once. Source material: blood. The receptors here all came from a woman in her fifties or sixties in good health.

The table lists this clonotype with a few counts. The CDR3 bases are TGCAGTGCTAGAGCGGGGGGAATCGGCAATCAGCCCCAGCATTTT. It translates to CSARAGGIGNQPQHF. The chain recombines TRBV20-1 with TRBJ1-5, with D perhaps TRBD1 (5 bases). In germline, CDR1 is DFQATT, CDR2 SNEGSKA (reference sequence). The CDR3 contains 15 residues. V was clipped by 1 base and J by 2 bases, with 12 bases between them.

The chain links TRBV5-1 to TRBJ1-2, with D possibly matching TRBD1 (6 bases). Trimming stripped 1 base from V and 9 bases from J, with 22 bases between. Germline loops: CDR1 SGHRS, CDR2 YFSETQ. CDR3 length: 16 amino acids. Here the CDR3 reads CASSLIFGGYDVSYTF. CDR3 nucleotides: TGCGCCAGCAGCTTGATTTTTGGGGGCTACGATGTTAGCTACACCTTC.

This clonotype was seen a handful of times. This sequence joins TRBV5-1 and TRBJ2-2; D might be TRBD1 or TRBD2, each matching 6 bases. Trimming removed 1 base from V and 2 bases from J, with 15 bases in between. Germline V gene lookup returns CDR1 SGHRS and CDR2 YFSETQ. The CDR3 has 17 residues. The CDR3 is CASSLMGRGQNTGELFF. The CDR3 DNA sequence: TGCGCCAGCAGCTTGATGGGACGGGGGCAAAACACCGGGGAGCTGTTTTTT.

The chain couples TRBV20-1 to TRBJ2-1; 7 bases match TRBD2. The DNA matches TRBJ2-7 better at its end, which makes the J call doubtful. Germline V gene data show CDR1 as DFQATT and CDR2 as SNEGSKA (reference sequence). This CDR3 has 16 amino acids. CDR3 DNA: TGCAGTGCCGAGTCACCGGCGGGAGCGGCCTACAATGAGCAGTACTTC. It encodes CSAESPAGAAYNEQYF.

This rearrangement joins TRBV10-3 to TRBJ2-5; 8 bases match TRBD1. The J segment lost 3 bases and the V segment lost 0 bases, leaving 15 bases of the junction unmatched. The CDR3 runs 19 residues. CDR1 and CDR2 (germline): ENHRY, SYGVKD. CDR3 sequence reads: CAISESRPDNRGLEETQYF. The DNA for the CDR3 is TGTGCCATCAGTGAGTCCCGGCCCGATAACAGGGGGTTAGAAGAGACCCAGTACTTC.

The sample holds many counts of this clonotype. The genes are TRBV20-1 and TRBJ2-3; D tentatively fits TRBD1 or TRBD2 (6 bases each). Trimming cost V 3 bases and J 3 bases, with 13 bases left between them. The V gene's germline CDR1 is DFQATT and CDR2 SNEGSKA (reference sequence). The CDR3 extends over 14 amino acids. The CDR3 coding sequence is TGCAGTGCTAGGGTGGGGGGCTCGACAGATACGCAGTATTTT. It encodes CSARVGGSTDTQYF.

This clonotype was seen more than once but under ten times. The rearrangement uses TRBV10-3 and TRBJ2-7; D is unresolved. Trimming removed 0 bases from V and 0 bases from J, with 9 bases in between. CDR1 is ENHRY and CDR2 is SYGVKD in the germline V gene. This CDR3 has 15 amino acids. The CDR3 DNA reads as TGTGCCATCAGTGAGTCGAAGGGCTACTCCTACGAGCAGTACTTC. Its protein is CAISESKGYSYEQYF.

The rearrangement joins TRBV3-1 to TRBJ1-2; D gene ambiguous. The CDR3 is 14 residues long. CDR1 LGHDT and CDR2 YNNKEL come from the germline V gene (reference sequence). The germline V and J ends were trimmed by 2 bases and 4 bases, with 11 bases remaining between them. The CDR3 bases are TGTGCCAGCAGCCAATACCAGGTGTTCTATGGCTACACCTTC. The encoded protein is CASSQYQVFYGYTF. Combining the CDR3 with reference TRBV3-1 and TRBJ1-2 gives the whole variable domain DTAVSQTPKYLVTQMGNDKSIKCEQNLGHDTMYWYKQDSKKFLKIMFSYNNKELIINETVPNRFSPKSPDKAHLNLHINSLELGDSAVYFCASSQYQVFYGYTFGSGTRLTVV.

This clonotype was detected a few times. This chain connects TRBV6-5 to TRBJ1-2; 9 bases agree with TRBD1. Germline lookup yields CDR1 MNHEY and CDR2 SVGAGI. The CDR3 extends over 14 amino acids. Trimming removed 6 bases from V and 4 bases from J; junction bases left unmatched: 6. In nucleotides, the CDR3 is TGTGCCAGCAGAGGACAGGGGACGGGCTATGGCTACACCTTC. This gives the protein CASRGQGTGYGYTF.

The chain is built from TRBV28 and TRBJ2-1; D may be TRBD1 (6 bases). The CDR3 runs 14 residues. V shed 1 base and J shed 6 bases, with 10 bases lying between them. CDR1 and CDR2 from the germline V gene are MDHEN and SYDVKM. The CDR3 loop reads CASSLSGGINEQFF. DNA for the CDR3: TGTGCCAGCAGTTTATCTGGGGGCATCAATGAGCAGTTCTTC.

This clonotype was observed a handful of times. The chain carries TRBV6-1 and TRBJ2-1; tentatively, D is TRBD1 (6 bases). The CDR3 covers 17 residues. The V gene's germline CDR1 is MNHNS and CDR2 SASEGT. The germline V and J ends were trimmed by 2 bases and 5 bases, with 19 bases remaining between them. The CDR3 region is CASSESPVQGRDNEQFF. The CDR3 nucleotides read TGTGCCAGCAGTGAAAGTCCGGTACAGGGACGAGACAATGAGCAGTTCTTC.